This T cell receptor (beta chain) appears in the sequencing data of a study of vaccination and CD4 T cells after COVID-19. The overall study: Vaccinees got either two BNT162b2 doses or two mRNA-1273 doses. Study-wide points: The rise in median SARS-CoV-2-reactive clonotypes, from roughly 21 to 40, was not significant.

Germline CDR1 is SGHRS and CDR2 is YFSETQ. The CDR3 has 15 amino acids. The ends lost 4 bases at V and 0 bases at J; junction bases unmatched: 6. With respect to this clonotype: Antigen: not known.

Treatment: roughly ten-day PBMC culture with coronavirus spike peptide pools or control peptides (ViraFEST assay). The Oncomine TCR Beta short-read assay was applied to DNA of cultured CD4+ T cells. TCRdb called the PCR reads again in MiXCR, with one record for every CDR3 protein. The sample yields about 15,000 distinct CDR3 sequences, approximately 63% seen once. The receptor's source is a human donor who had recovered from COVID-19. Specimen: CD4+ T cells from blood, cultured in vitro. The chain has TRBV5-1 and TRBJ1-1, with 7 bases that match TRBD1. CDR3 protein: CASSTWTGLNTEAFF. In nucleotides, the CDR3 is TGCGCCAGCAGCACCTGGACAGGATTGAACACTGAAGCTTTCTTT.